This T cell receptor (beta chain) was captured in a study of CD8 T cells in Susac syndrome. The RNA, about 0.45 to 1 ug, was put through reverse transcription using random hexamers. From the immunoSEQ multiplex PCR reads, TCRdb called clonotypes with MiXCR, one entry per CDR3 protein. The table lists almost 450,000 distinct CDR3 sequences, 75% to 90% of them singletons. V shed 0 bases and J 8 bases; nucleotides not matched to a gene: 3. The CDR3 is 15 residues long. The germline V gene encodes CDR1 LGHNA and CDR2 YNFKEQ. V gene TRBV4-2 combines with J gene TRBJ2-1, with 11 bases fitting TRBD2. The origin of this receptor is a human donor with multiple sclerosis. Sequenced input: CD8+ T cells from PBMCs. The CDR3, as DNA: TGTGCCAGCAGCCAAGAGCCTAGCGGGGGGCATGAGCAGTTCTTC. This translates into CASSQEPSGGHEQFF.